Below, 29 T cell receptor beta chains from the same sample are listed, as sequenced in a study of blood T cell repertoires in COVID-19. Sequencing was performed with immunoSEQ multiplex PCR; in TCRdb, only in-frame clones are kept and a portion is missing. The sample lists about 300,000 clones, 85% to 90% seen once, with about 4.6% in the top ten. Sequenced material: peripheral blood. These receptors all stem from a man aged 40-50 years with acute or convalescent COVID-19.

The V call is TRBV18, the J call TRBJ2-1; TRBD2 agrees at 9 bases. This CDR3 contains 15 residues. Germline CDR1 and CDR2: KGHSH and LQKENI. Losses at the gene ends were 5 bases for V and 8 bases for J; bases not matched to a gene: 10. This CDR3 reads CASSVPGGGADEQFF. The DNA of the CDR3 is TGTGCCAGCTCAGTCCCCGGCGGGGGGGCTGATGAGCAGTTCTTC.

The J gene is TRBJ1-2, the V gene TRBV3-1 (or the pseudogene TRBV3-2); 8 nucleotides line up with TRBD1. The CDR3 is made up of 14 amino acids. In germline, CDR1 is LGHDT, CDR2 YNNKEL (reference sequence). The junction had 9 bases not matched to a gene; V was cut back by 4 bases and J by 8 bases. The CDR3 DNA reads TGTGCCAGCAGCCCCCAACTGGGGGACAGGGGCTACACCTTC. This translates into CASSPQLGDRGYTF.

V and J are TRBV6-5 and TRBJ2-7, with D possibly being TRBD2 (6 bases). In germline, CDR1 is MNHEY, CDR2 SVGAGI. The V end lost 2 bases, the J end lost 10 bases, and 18 bases lay between the germline ends. The CDR3 spans 14 residues. CDR3 in DNA: TGTGCCAGCAGTTACGGGAGTCCGGGAGCGTCACAGTACTTC. Encoded protein: CASSYGSPGASQYF.

The chain carries TRBV27 and TRBJ1-1; D is unresolved. Germline V lookup: CDR1 MNHEY, CDR2 SMNVEV (reference sequence). The CDR3 is 13 residues long. The germline V and J ends were trimmed by 3 bases and 1 base, with 6 bases remaining between them. Written as DNA, the CDR3 is TGTGCCAGCAGTTTGAACGGGAACACTGAAGCTTTCTTT. It codes for CASSLNGNTEAFF.

The gene calls are TRBV2 and TRBJ1-5; D call uncertain. Germline V CDR1 and CDR2: SNHLY, FYNNEI. The CDR3 consists of 14 residues. V dropped 6 bases and J dropped 4 bases, with 13 bases sitting between them. The CDR3 sequence is CASSNQNENQPQHF. CDR3 DNA: TGTGCCAGCAGCAATCAGAATGAAAATCAGCCCCAGCATTTT.

The chain combines TRBV12-3 or TRBV12-4 with TRBJ2-3; TRBD1 might be the D (5 bases). The ends were cut back, 7 bases at V and 0 bases at J, with 5 bases in the middle. This CDR3 contains 12 residues. The CDR3 DNA follows: TGTGCCAGCAAGGGGAGCACAGATACGCAGTATTTT. Translated: CASKGSTDTQYF.

The table lists this clone with a count of one. This chain uses TRBV19 with TRBJ2-1, with D unclear. The germline V and J ends were trimmed by 11 bases and 0 bases, with 11 bases remaining between them. The length of the CDR3 is 13 residues. The germline V gene encodes CDR1 LNHDA and CDR2 SQIVND (reference sequence). The CDR3 protein is CASTESSYNEQFF. The CDR3 region has the DNA TGTGCCTCTACAGAGAGCTCCTACAATGAGCAGTTCTTC.

V and J are TRBV3-1 (or the pseudogene TRBV3-2) and TRBJ1-2, with 7 bases lining up with TRBD1. V gave up 5 bases and J gave up 6 bases; unmatched junction bases: 15. From germline, CDR1 is LGHDT and CDR2 YNNKEL (reference sequence). The CDR3 is 16 residues long. Here the CDR3 reads CASSNIYTGDQDGYTF. DNA for the CDR3: TGTGCCAGCAGCAATATATACACAGGGGATCAGGATGGCTACACCTTC.

V usage is TRBV30 and J usage is TRBJ1-2, with TRBD1 as a possible D gene (5 bases). V lost 0 bases and J lost 3, with 11 bases in between. From germline, CDR1 is GTSNPN and CDR2 SVGIG (reference sequence). The CDR3 is 14 amino acids. The CDR3 protein is CAWSVISRDYGYTF. DNA of the CDR3: TGTGCCTGGAGTGTAATCTCCAGGGACTATGGCTACACCTTC.

This rearrangement joins TRBV5-1 to TRBJ1-1; D possibly corresponds to TRBD1 (5 bases). Germline V gene lookup returns CDR1 SGHRS and CDR2 YFSETQ. The CDR3 consists of 14 residues. V lost 7 bases to trimming and J lost 2 bases, with 15 bases between them. The CDR3 loop is CASSQGPGNTEAFF. CDR3 in DNA: TGCGCCAGCTCTCAGGGTCCTGGAAACACTGAAGCTTTCTTT.

V usage is TRBV5-1 and J usage is TRBJ2-5; 7 bases fit TRBD1. Trimming at V came to 2 bases and at J to 5 bases, leaving 3 bases not matched to a gene. The CDR3 consists of 13 residues. Germline V lookup: CDR1 SGHRS, CDR2 YFSETQ. CDR3: CASSFNRGETQYF. The CDR3 region has the DNA TGCGCCAGCAGCTTTAACAGGGGTGAGACCCAGTACTTC. The full variable domain, its missing parts supplied by reference TRBV5-1 and TRBJ2-5, is KAGVTQTPRYLIKTRGQQVTLSCSPISGHRSVSWYQQTPGQGLQFLFEYFSETQRNKGNFPGRFSGRQFSNSRSEMNVSTLELGDSALYLCASSFNRGETQYFGPGTRLLVL.

V gene TRBV3-1 (or the pseudogene TRBV3-2) combines with J gene TRBJ1-2; no reliable D call. V was trimmed by 2 bases and J by 8 bases, leaving 9 bases between them. This CDR3 region has 12 residues. The germline CDR1 and CDR2 sequences are LGHDT and YNNKEL (reference sequence). CDR3 loop: CASSQSGDGYTF. Here the CDR3 DNA reads TGTGCCAGCAGCCAATCTGGAGACGGCTACACCTTC.

The genes are TRBV11-2 and TRBJ1-2; TRBD1 aligns across 8 bases. The J segment lost 3 bases and the V segment lost 3 bases, leaving 12 bases of the junction unmatched. Germline values: CDR1 SGHAT, CDR2 FQNNGV. The CDR3 covers 17 residues. CDR3 DNA sequence: TGTGCCAGCAGCTTCCCCCCCTCTCAGGGGGCCTACTATGGCTACACCTTC. Translating it yields CASSFPPSQGAYYGYTF.

This clone has a handful of counts. The J gene is TRBJ1-2, the V gene TRBV9; D is perhaps TRBD1 (5 bases). The CDR3 is 15 residues long. Germline V gene sequence: CDR1 SGDLS, CDR2 YYNGEE. V was pared by 4 bases and J by 4 bases, with 17 bases between. CDR3 region: CASSPLLHGGYGYTF. The CDR3 DNA is TGTGCCAGCAGCCCCCTTCTCCACGGGGGCTATGGCTACACCTTC.

This rearrangement joins TRBV20-1 to TRBJ2-7; D ambiguous. Germline V lookup: CDR1 DFQATT, CDR2 SNEGSKA (reference sequence). Trimming removed 3 bases from V and 5 bases from J, with 11 bases in between. The CDR3 sequence is 12 residues long. The CDR3 DNA reads TGCAGTGCTAGTGGCCTTGGAGACGAGCAGTACTTC. This codes for CSASGLGDEQYF.

The rearrangement links TRBV5-1 to TRBJ1-4, with no clear D. Germline CDR1 reads SGHRS; CDR2 reads YFSETQ. V was pared by 1 base and J by 0 bases, with 7 bases between. The CDR3 consists of 15 residues. This chain's CDR3 is CASSLLSPTNEKLFF. For the CDR3, the DNA is TGCGCCAGCAGCTTGTTGAGTCCAACTAATGAAAAACTGTTTTTT.

The genes are TRBV11-2 and TRBJ1-1, with D possibly being TRBD1 (6 bases). In germline, CDR1 is SGHAT, CDR2 FQNNGV. Trimming removed 4 bases from V and 1 base from J, with 13 bases in between. The CDR3 totals 15 residues. The CDR3 bases are TGTGCCAGCAGCTACGCGGGGGCTGGGAACACTGAAGCTTTCTTT. Its translation is CASSYAGAGNTEAFF.

The CDR3: CASSLFAGSGSYEQYF. The DNA of the CDR3 is TGTGCCAGCAGCTTGTTTGCGGGGTCCGGGTCCTACGAGCAGTACTTC. The chain links TRBV5-6 to TRBJ2-7; a possible D gene is TRBD2 (6 bases). The germline V gene encodes CDR1 SGHDT and CDR2 YYEEEE. This CDR3 contains 16 residues. Trimming shortened V by 1 base and J by 1 base, and 15 bases separated the two germline ends.

This chain joins TRBV24-1 and TRBJ2-1, with TRBD1 matching over 10 bases. The CDR3 covers 17 residues. The trim removed 4 bases at V and 7 bases at J, leaving 12 bases unmatched. The V gene's germline CDR1 is KGHDR and CDR2 SFDVKD. The CDR3 region is CATSDMTGGGTVNEQFF. CDR3 DNA sequence: TGTGCCACCAGTGACATGACAGGGGGCGGAACAGTGAATGAGCAGTTCTTC.

J is TRBJ2-5 and V is TRBV3-1 (or the pseudogene TRBV3-2); 14 bases agree with TRBD2. Looked up from germline, CDR1 is LGHDT and CDR2 is YNNKEL (reference sequence). The CDR3 has 18 residues. The V and J ends lost 0 bases and 1 base, in that order; junction bases with no gene match: 4. The CDR3 protein is CASSQDPGLAGGQETQYF. CDR3 nucleotides: TGTGCCAGCAGCCAAGATCCCGGACTAGCGGGGGGCCAAGAGACCCAGTACTTC.

The table lists this clone with a count of one. The chain joins TRBV6-6 to TRBJ1-4; D is possibly TRBD1 (6 bases). Germline CDR1 and CDR2: MNHNY and SVGAGI (reference sequence). The CDR3 totals 14 residues. V was trimmed by 4 bases and J by 5 bases, leaving 11 bases between them. CDR3 in amino acids: CASSFRQGNEKLFF. The DNA of the CDR3 is TGTGCCAGCAGTTTCCGCCAGGGGAATGAAAAACTGTTTTTT.

The chain is built from TRBV30 and TRBJ1-3, with D perhaps matching TRBD1 (5 bases). Germline V gives CDR1 GTSNPN, CDR2 SVGIG (reference sequence). The ends were cut back, 2 bases at V and 0 bases at J, with 14 bases in the middle. The CDR3 sequence is 16 residues long. The DNA of the CDR3 is TGTGCCTGGAGTTACGACAGCGCTAGCTCTGGAAACACCATATATTTT. Protein product: CAWSYDSASSGNTIYF.

This chain connects TRBV4-1 to TRBJ1-1; weak D call: TRBD1 (6 bases). CDR1 and CDR2 from the germline V gene are MGHRA and YSYEKL. V dropped 0 bases and J dropped 1 base, with 12 bases sitting between them. This CDR3 contains 16 residues. The CDR3 loop is CASSQDRGAGNTEAFF. As DNA, the CDR3 is TGCGCCAGCAGCCAAGATCGGGGGGCCGGGAACACTGAAGCTTTCTTT.

The J gene is TRBJ2-2, the V gene TRBV7-3; 8 positions agree with TRBD1. Germline CDR1 is SGHTA and CDR2 is FQGTGA. This CDR3 is 15 amino acids long. Trimming took 6 bases from V and 4 from J; bases not matched to a gene: 7. DNA of the CDR3: TGTGCCAGCAGTTCAACAGGGGGAAGCACCGGGGAGCTGTTTTTT. This translates into CASSSTGGSTGELFF.

The gene calls are TRBV7-2 and TRBJ1-6; TRBD1 aligns across 7 bases. CDR1 is SGHTA, CDR2 FQGNSA, per germline. V trimming: 5 bases; J trimming: 10 bases; junction bases outside the gene matches: 8. The CDR3 consists of 14 residues. This CDR3 reads CASSIRQGGSPLHF. The CDR3 region has the DNA TGTGCCAGCAGCATAAGACAGGGAGGATCACCCCTCCACTTT. Combining the CDR3 with reference TRBV7-2 and TRBJ1-6 gives the whole variable domain GAGVSQSPSNKVTEKGKDVELRCDPISGHTALYWYRQSLGQGLEFLIYFQGNSAPDKSGLPSDRFSAERTGGSVSTLTIQRTQQEDSAVYLCASSIRQGGSPLHFGNGTRLTVT.

This chain uses TRBV3-1 (or the pseudogene TRBV3-2) with TRBJ2-7; no clear D gene. Germline CDR1 LGHDT, CDR2 YNNKEL (reference sequence). The CDR3 is made up of 13 amino acids. Trimming shortened V by 3 bases and J by 0 bases, and 6 bases separated the two germline ends. In DNA form, the CDR3 reads TGTGCCAGCAGCCAGGGCAGCTCCTACGAGCAGTACTTC. It codes for CASSQGSSYEQYF.

The chain carries TRBV12-5 and TRBJ1-6; D not certain. With 5 bases removed from V and 9 bases from J, the gap between germline ends came to 17 bases. CDR1 LGHNT and CDR2 FRNRAP come from the germline V gene. This CDR3 has 15 amino acids. The CDR3 loop is CASGALDLSGSPLHF. The CDR3 DNA reads as TGTGCTAGTGGTGCCCTGGACCTGAGCGGTTCACCCCTCCACTTT. Based on the CDR3 plus reference TRBV12-5 and TRBJ1-6, the full variable domain is DARVTQTPRHKVTEMGQEVTMRCQPILGHNTVFWYRQTMMQGLELLAYFRNRAPLDDSGMPKDRFSAEMPDATLATLKIQPSEPRDSAVYFCASGALDLSGSPLHFGNGTRLTVT.

The chain is built from TRBV27 and TRBJ1-5, with 9 bases fitting TRBD1. CDR1 and CDR2 from the germline V gene are MNHEY and SMNVEV (reference sequence). J was trimmed by 2 bases and V by 8 bases; bases with no gene match: 7. The CDR3 runs 15 residues. CDR3 sequence (DNA): TGTGCCAGCGCCCTGACAGGGGGTGGCAATCAGCCCCAGCATTTT. This codes for CASALTGGGNQPQHF.

The CDR3 reads CASSPRGRNQPQHF. DNA for the CDR3: TGTGCCAGCAGCCCGCGTGGCAGGAATCAGCCCCAGCATTTT. This chain joins TRBV7-8 and TRBJ1-5; no clear D gene. Trimming left V 5 bases short and J 4 bases short, with 12 bases between. Germline V gene lookup returns CDR1 SGHVS and CDR2 FQNEAQ. There are 14 residues in the CDR3.